A single sample gave rise to the 27 T cell receptor beta chains below, sequenced in a study of blood T cell repertoires in COVID-19. This table comes from immunoSEQ multiplex PCR, and its TCRdb copy is limited to in-frame clones, with some not included. The table shows tens of thousands of clones, with more than 70% occurring only once. Input material: peripheral blood. The receptor set was obtained from a man aged 45-65 years with acute or convalescent COVID-19.

V usage is TRBV18 and J usage is TRBJ2-5, with TRBD1 matching 7 bases. CDR1 is KGHSH, CDR2 LQKENI, per germline. V dropped 3 bases and J dropped 2; count of bases not matched to a gene: 6. The CDR3 totals 15 residues. CDR3 in amino acids: CASSPSGTAQETQYF. In DNA form, the CDR3 reads TGTGCCAGCTCACCTAGTGGGACAGCACAAGAGACCCAGTACTTC. Full variable domain (outside the CDR3, taken from reference TRBV18 and TRBJ2-5): NAGVMQNPRHLVRRRGQEARLRCSPMKGHSHVYWYRQLPEEGLKFMVYLQKENIIDESGMPKERFSAEFPKEGPSILRIQQVVRGDSAAYFCASSPSGTAQETQYFGPGTRLLVL.

The rearrangement links TRBV4-1 to TRBJ1-3, with TRBD1 matching 8 bases. The CDR3 runs 15 residues. Germline values: CDR1 MGHRA, CDR2 YSYEKL. J gave up 4 bases and V 0 bases, and 2 bases lay outside the gene matches. The CDR3 DNA sequence: TGCGCCAGCAGCCAAGAACGGACAGGGGGAAACACCATATATTTT. Protein product: CASSQERTGGNTIYF.

This chain uses TRBV29-1 with TRBJ1-2, with TRBD1 identical over 7 bases. After removal of 6 bases from V and 1 base from J, the junction contained 5 bases not matched to a gene. Germline values: CDR1 SQVTM, CDR2 ANQGSEA. CDR3 length equals 13 residues. The CDR3 DNA reads as TGCAGCGTCAGGGGGGATGGTAACTATGGCTACACCTTC. It codes for CSVRGDGNYGYTF.

The genes are TRBV9 and TRBJ1-5, with D unresolved. Germline V CDR1 and CDR2: SGDLS, YYNGEE. The ends were cut back, 3 bases at V and 6 bases at J, with 13 bases in the middle. The CDR3 spans 14 residues. This chain's CDR3 is CASSAAGDGQPQHF. CDR3 DNA: TGTGCCAGCAGCGCCGCAGGTGATGGTCAGCCCCAGCATTTT.

The CDR3 region has the DNA TGTGCCAGCAGTCGGACGGGGTACAATGAGCAGTTCTTC. Translation: CASSRTGYNEQFF. The chain uses TRBV6-2 or TRBV6-3 and TRBJ2-1, with a tentative D call TRBD2 (5 bases). From germline, CDR1 is MNHEY and CDR2 SVGEGT. CDR3 size: 13 residues. With 5 bases removed from V and 4 bases from J, the gap between germline ends came to 9 bases.

The J gene is TRBJ1-3, the V gene TRBV27; D not resolved. CDR3 length equals 13 residues. Germline V lookup: CDR1 MNHEY, CDR2 SMNVEV (reference sequence). The germline V and J ends were trimmed by 5 bases and 2 bases, with 7 bases remaining between them. The CDR3 DNA reads TGTGCCAGCAGTCCCTCGGCTGGAAACACCATATATTTT. Amino acids: CASSPSAGNTIYF.

This chain uses TRBV14 with TRBJ1-1, with 9 bases lining up with TRBD1. Germline CDR1 is SGHDN and CDR2 is FVKESK. There are 15 residues in the CDR3. The trim removed 3 bases at V and 4 bases at J, leaving 6 bases unmatched. This chain's CDR3 is CASSQPRQGGTEAFF. CDR3 sequence (DNA): TGTGCCAGCAGCCAGCCTAGACAGGGGGGCACTGAAGCTTTCTTT. Combining the CDR3 with reference TRBV14 and TRBJ1-1 gives the whole variable domain EAGVTQFPSHSVIEKGQTVTLRCDPISGHDNLYWYRRVMGKEIKFLLHFVKESKQDESGMPNNRFLAERTGGTYSTLKVQPAELEDSGVYFCASSQPRQGGTEAFFGQGTRLTVV.

On this clone itself: Within the sample, other DNA sequences also encode this same CDR3. The chain is built from TRBV6-5 and TRBJ2-1, with D tentatively TRBD2 (6 bases). This CDR3 is 13 amino acids long. The ends were cut back, 8 bases at V and 0 bases at J, with 8 bases in the middle. The germline V gene has CDR1 MNHEY and CDR2 SVGAGI. DNA for the CDR3: TGTGCCAGCCGGGGGAGCTCCTACAATGAGCAGTTCTTC. Protein product: CASRGSSYNEQFF.

The CDR3 spells CATSRGLAGELELFF. Here the CDR3 DNA reads TGTGCCACCAGCCGGGGACTAGCGGGGGAATTGGAGCTGTTTTTT. V and J are TRBV24-1 and TRBJ2-2; TRBD2 agrees at 14 bases. With V trimmed by 7 bases and J by 10 bases, 7 bases remained unmatched. CDR3 length equals 15 residues. Germline V gives CDR1 KGHDR, CDR2 SFDVKD.

The chain recombines TRBV21-1 with TRBJ2-7; the table assigns TRBD2, which was not confirmed against the DNA. TRBV21-1 is a listed pseudogene. The CDR3 covers 17 residues. In DNA form, the CDR3 reads TGTGCCAGCAGCAAAGTGTCGTTGCGGGAGGCCGTCTACGAGCAGTACTTC. Its protein is CASSKVSLREAVYEQYF.

The rearrangement uses TRBV5-1 and TRBJ2-7; 10 nucleotides align to TRBD1. The CDR3 contains 15 residues. Germline loops: CDR1 SGHRS, CDR2 YFSETQ. Unmatched junction bases numbered 6, after V lost 4 bases and J lost 2 bases. The DNA for the CDR3 is TGCGCCAGCAGCACCACCGGGACAGGGGCCTACGAGCAGTACTTC. It is translated as CASSTTGTGAYEQYF.

This clone has just a few counts. CDR3 DNA: TGTGCCATCAGAGAGGACAGGGGGCGTTCCTACGAGCAGTACTTC. It specifies CAIREDRGRSYEQYF. The chain joins TRBV10-3 to TRBJ2-7; 11 nucleotides match TRBD1. Trimming took 6 bases from V and 1 from J; bases not matched to a gene: 5. CDR3 length equals 15 residues. Germline CDR1 and CDR2: ENHRY and SYGVKD.

This clone was counted a single time. The gene calls are TRBV27 and TRBJ2-7; 11 nucleotides align to TRBD2. Per the germline V gene, CDR1 is MNHEY and CDR2 is SMNVEV (reference sequence). This CDR3 comprises 15 residues. The trim removed 5 bases at V and 2 bases at J, leaving 5 bases unmatched. The CDR3 coding sequence is TGTGCCAGCAGTACCTTAGCGGGAGGGCCCTACGAGCAGTACTTC. This gives the protein CASSTLAGGPYEQYF.

The chain couples TRBV18 to TRBJ2-2; D unresolved. This CDR3 contains 13 residues. Trimming left V 2 bases short and J 6 bases short, with 7 bases between. Germline V CDR1 and CDR2: KGHSH, LQKENI. This CDR3 is CASSPDFAGELFF. DNA for the CDR3: TGTGCCAGCTCACCAGACTTCGCCGGGGAGCTGTTTTTT. Full variable domain (missing parts from reference TRBV18 and TRBJ2-2): NAGVMQNPRHLVRRRGQEARLRCSPMKGHSHVYWYRQLPEEGLKFMVYLQKENIIDESGMPKERFSAEFPKEGPSILRIQQVVRGDSAAYFCASSPDFAGELFFGEGSRLTVL.

This clone was recorded once. This chain uses TRBV4-1 with TRBJ1-3; D is unclear. Germline values: CDR1 MGHRA, CDR2 YSYEKL. The V gene lost 4 bases and the J gene lost 0 bases, with 10 bases spanning the gap. CDR3 length equals 15 residues. The CDR3 DNA reads TGCGCCAGCAGCCCACGACACTTCTCTGGAAACACCATATATTTT. Translated, it gives CASSPRHFSGNTIYF.

The CDR3 here is CASSYTGQGSYEQYV. In nucleotides, the CDR3 is TGTGCCAGCAGCTACACGGGACAAGGCTCCTACGAGCAGTACGTC. The chain couples TRBV5-5 to TRBJ2-7; weak D call: TRBD1 (6 bases). Germline V gene lookup returns CDR1 SGHKS and CDR2 YYEKEE (reference sequence). This CDR3 is built from 15 residues. Trimming took off 3 bases at V and 0 bases at J, with 13 bases between the two ends.

The genes are TRBV6-5 and TRBJ2-3, with D tentatively TRBD2 (5 bases). The ends were cut back, 5 bases at V and 5 bases at J, with 14 bases in the middle. The CDR3 consists of 14 residues. Germline CDR1 and CDR2: MNHEY and SVGAGI. The CDR3 DNA is TGTGCCAGCAGTCTGTTGCGGGTCAGAGATACGCAGTATTTT. Translated, it gives CASSLLRVRDTQYF.

The rearrangement joins TRBV3-1 (or the pseudogene TRBV3-2) to TRBJ2-4, with D maybe TRBD1 (6 bases). V was cut by 5 bases and J by 1 base, with 9 bases left in between. The germline V gene encodes CDR1 LGHDT and CDR2 YNNKEL (reference sequence). This CDR3 has 14 amino acids. The CDR3, as DNA: TGTGCCAGCAGCTCCCAGGGGGCCAAAAACATTCAGTACTTC. The encoded protein is CASSSQGAKNIQYF.

The chain uses TRBV11-2 and TRBJ2-1, with TRBD2 matching over 8 bases. V lost 5 bases to trimming and J lost 7 bases; unmatched junction nucleotides: 16. The CDR3 is 17 residues long. CDR1 SGHAT and CDR2 FQNNGV come from the germline V gene. The CDR3 protein is CASSAWRAGTSLNEQFF. The CDR3 DNA reads TGTGCCAGCAGCGCATGGAGGGCGGGGACTAGTTTGAATGAGCAGTTCTTC. Based on the CDR3 plus reference TRBV11-2 and TRBJ2-1, the full variable domain is EAGVAQSPRYKIIEKRQSVAFWCNPISGHATLYWYQQILGQGPKLLIQFQNNGVVDDSQLPKDRFSAERLKGVDSTLKIQPAKLEDSAVYLCASSAWRAGTSLNEQFFGPGTRLTVL.

The rearrangement uses TRBV28 and TRBJ1-5, with 8 bases fitting TRBD1. CDR3 size: 17 residues. Germline V gives CDR1 MDHEN, CDR2 SYDVKM. With 8 bases clipped from V and 4 bases from J, the junction kept 16 bases outside the gene matches. CDR3 protein: CASLEYHRGRKNQPQHF. CDR3 coding DNA: TGTGCCAGCCTAGAGTATCACAGGGGGAGGAAAAATCAGCCCCAGCATTTT. Filled out from reference TRBV28 and TRBJ1-5, the complete variable domain reads DVKVTQSSRYLVKRTGEKVFLECVQDMDHENMFWYRQDPGLGLRLIYFSYDVKMKEKGDIPEGYSVSREKKERFSLILESASTNQTSMYLCASLEYHRGRKNQPQHFGDGTRLSIL.

This clone was seen just once. The CDR3 loop reads CASSLGTEEQYF. The DNA of the CDR3 is TGTGCCAGCAGCCTCGGGACAGAAGAGCAGTACTTC. The J gene is TRBJ2-7, the V gene TRBV12-3 or TRBV12-4; 7 bases are a match to TRBD1. V was clipped by 6 bases and J by 7 bases; unmatched bases: 6. The CDR3 contains 12 residues.

This chain uses TRBV5-4 with TRBJ2-7; possible D gene TRBD1, 6 bases. The CDR3 runs to 16 residues. V lost 4 bases and J 4 bases, leaving 21 bases between the germline ends. From germline, CDR1 is SGHNT and CDR2 YYREEE (reference sequence). The DNA for the CDR3 is TGTGCCAGCAGCCCGGGCGGGCAGACAGGCGTGTACGAGCAGTACTTC. Its translation is CASSPGGQTGVYEQYF.

The chain recombines TRBV6-4 with TRBJ2-7; D perhaps matches TRBD1 (6 bases). This CDR3 has 14 amino acids. Trimming cost V 6 bases and J 3 bases, with 15 bases left between them. Germline CDR1 and CDR2: MRHNA and SNTAGT. In DNA, the CDR3 is TGTGCCAGCAGCGCTCCCGGACAGCACTACGAGCAGTACGTC. Its protein product is CASSAPGQHYEQYV.

This chain uses TRBV9 with TRBJ2-2; perhaps TRBD2 as D (6 bases). CDR1 and CDR2 from the germline V gene are SGDLS and YYNGEE. Trimming took off 0 bases at V and 4 bases at J, with 13 bases between the two ends. This CDR3 contains 16 residues. The CDR3 spells CASSVDGSYPTGELFF. CDR3 nucleotides: TGTGCCAGCAGCGTAGACGGGAGCTATCCCACCGGGGAGCTGTTTTTT. Full variable domain (rest looked up from reference TRBV9 and TRBJ2-2): DSGVTQTPKHLITATGQRVTLRCSPRSGDLSVYWYQQSLDQGLQFLIQYYNGEERAKGNILERFSAQQFPDLHSELNLSSLELGDSALYFCASSVDGSYPTGELFFGEGSRLTVL.

J is TRBJ1-5 and V is TRBV27, with D unresolved. This CDR3 spans 14 amino acids. Per germline, CDR1 MNHEY and CDR2 SMNVEV (reference sequence). The CDR3 DNA follows: TGTGCTCCCCCGGCGGGCCGAGTTAATCAGCCCCAGCATTTT. This gives the protein CAPPAGRVNQPQHF.

The chain employs TRBV28 and TRBJ2-1; the D gene is possibly TRBD2 (5 bases). The CDR3 has 15 residues. Germline CDR1 and CDR2: MDHEN and SYDVKM. Deletions cut 7 bases from V and 3 bases from J, with 16 bases between. CDR3 residues: CASTYTGLIYNEQFF. CDR3 nucleotide sequence: TGTGCCAGCACCTACACCGGACTTATCTACAATGAGCAGTTCTTC.

J is TRBJ1-2 and V is TRBV24-1; maybe TRBD1 (6 bases). The CDR3 spans 13 residues. Germline V CDR1 and CDR2: KGHDR, SFDVKD. Trimming removed 9 bases at V and 7 bases at J, with 17 bases between. The CDR3 DNA sequence: TGTGCCACCGAGGGGGACACCCAGGGTGGCTACACCTTC. Translation: CATEGDTQGGYTF.